Reported below is one T cell receptor beta chain. The CDR3 contains 11 residues. CDR1 DFQATT and CDR2 SNEGSKA come from the germline V gene (reference sequence). The V and J ends lost 3 bases and 3 bases respectively, with 6 bases between them. This sample was taken from a study of shared clonotypes between healthy human individuals. TCRdb keeps only in-frame clones here, not all; method: immunoSEQ multiplex PCR. The profile shows more than 550,000 clones, 72% of them singletons. Donors, without exception, were Caucasian adults residing in Nashville, Tennessee. The sample comprised memory CD4+ T cells sorted from blood. Subset given: CD45RA-negative fraction. The sequence was obtained from a woman in her 30s in good health. V is TRBV20-1 and J is TRBJ2-7; no reliable D call. The CDR3 region has the DNA TGCAGTGCTAGCGTTTTCTACGAGCAGTACTTC. This encodes CSASVFYEQYF.